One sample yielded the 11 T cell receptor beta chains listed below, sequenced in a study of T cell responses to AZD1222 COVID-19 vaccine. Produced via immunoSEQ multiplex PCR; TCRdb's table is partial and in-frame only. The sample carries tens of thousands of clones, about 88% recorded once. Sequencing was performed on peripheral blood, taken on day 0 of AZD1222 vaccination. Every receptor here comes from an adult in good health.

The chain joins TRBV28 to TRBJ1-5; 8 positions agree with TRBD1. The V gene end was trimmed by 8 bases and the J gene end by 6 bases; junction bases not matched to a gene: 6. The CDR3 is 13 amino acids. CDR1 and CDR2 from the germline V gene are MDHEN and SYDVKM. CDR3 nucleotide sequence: TGTGCCAGCCAGGACAGGGTGGTTCAGCCCCAGCATTTT. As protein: CASQDRVVQPQHF.

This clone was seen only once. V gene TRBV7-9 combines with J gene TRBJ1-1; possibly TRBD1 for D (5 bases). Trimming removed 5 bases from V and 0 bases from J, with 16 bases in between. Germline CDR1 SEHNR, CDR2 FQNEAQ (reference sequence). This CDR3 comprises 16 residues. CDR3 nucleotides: TGTGCCAGCAGCCAAGAATGGGGGAGCGTGAACACTGAAGCTTTCTTT. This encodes CASSQEWGSVNTEAFF.

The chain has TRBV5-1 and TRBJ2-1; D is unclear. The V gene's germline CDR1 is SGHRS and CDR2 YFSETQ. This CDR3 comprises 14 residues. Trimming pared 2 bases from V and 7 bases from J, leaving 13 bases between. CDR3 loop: CASSFDGSSNEQFF. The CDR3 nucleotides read TGCGCCAGCAGCTTCGACGGATCGAGTAATGAGCAGTTCTTC.

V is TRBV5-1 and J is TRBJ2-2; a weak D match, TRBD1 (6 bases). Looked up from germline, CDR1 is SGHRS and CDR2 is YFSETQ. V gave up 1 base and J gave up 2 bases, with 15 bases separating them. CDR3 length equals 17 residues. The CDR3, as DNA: TGCGCCAGCAGCTTGAGTCCGGGACACCTTAACACCGGGGAGCTGTTTTTT. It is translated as CASSLSPGHLNTGELFF. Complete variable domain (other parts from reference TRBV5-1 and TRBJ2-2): KAGVTQTPRYLIKTRGQQVTLSCSPISGHRSVSWYQQTPGQGLQFLFEYFSETQRNKGNFPGRFSGRQFSNSRSEMNVSTLELGDSALYLCASSLSPGHLNTGELFFGEGSRLTVL.

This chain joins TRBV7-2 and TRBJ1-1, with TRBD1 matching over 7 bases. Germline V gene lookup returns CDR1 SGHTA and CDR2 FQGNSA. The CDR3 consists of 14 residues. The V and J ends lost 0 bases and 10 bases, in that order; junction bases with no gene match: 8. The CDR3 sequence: CASSLALQGKGAFF. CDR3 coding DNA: TGTGCCAGCAGCTTAGCGCTACAGGGGAAGGGAGCTTTCTTT.

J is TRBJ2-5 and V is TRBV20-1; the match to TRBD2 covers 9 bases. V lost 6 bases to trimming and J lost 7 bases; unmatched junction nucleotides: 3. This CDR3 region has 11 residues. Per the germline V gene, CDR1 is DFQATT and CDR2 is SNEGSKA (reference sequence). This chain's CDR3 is CSAYSGGTQYF. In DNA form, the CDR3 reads TGCAGTGCCTATAGCGGGGGGACCCAGTACTTC.

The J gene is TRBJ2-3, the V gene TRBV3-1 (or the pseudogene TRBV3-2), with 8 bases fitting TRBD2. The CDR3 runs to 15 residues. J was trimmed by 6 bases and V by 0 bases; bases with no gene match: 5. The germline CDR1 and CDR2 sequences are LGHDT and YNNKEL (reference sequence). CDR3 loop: CASSQEAGRGDTQYF. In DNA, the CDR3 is TGTGCCAGCAGCCAAGAAGCCGGGAGGGGCGATACGCAGTATTTT.

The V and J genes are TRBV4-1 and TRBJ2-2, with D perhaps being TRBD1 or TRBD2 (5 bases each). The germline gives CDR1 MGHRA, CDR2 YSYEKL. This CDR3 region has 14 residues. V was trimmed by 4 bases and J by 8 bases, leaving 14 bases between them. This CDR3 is CASSRTWGSGELFF. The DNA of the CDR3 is TGCGCCAGCAGCCGGACGTGGGGGTCGGGGGAGCTGTTTTTT.

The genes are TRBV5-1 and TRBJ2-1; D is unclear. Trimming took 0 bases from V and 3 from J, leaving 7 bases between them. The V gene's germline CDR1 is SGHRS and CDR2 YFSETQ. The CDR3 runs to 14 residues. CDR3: CASSLALDYNEQFF. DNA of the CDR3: TGCGCCAGCAGCTTGGCCCTGGACTACAATGAGCAGTTCTTC.

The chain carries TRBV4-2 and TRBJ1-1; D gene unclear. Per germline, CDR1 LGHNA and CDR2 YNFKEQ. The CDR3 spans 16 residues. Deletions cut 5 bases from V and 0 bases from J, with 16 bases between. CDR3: CASSESVAELNTEAFF. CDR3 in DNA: TGTGCCAGCAGCGAAAGTGTGGCGGAGCTGAACACTGAAGCTTTCTTT.

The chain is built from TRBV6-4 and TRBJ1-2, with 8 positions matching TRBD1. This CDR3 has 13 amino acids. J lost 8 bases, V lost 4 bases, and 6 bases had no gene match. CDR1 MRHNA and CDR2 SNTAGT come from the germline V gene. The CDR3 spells CASSADRGRGYTF. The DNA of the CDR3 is TGTGCCAGCAGTGCCGACAGGGGCCGGGGCTACACCTTC.